This passage covers 7 T cell receptor beta chains from one sample sequenced in a study of vaccination effects on CD4 cells after COVID-19. These receptors' antigens are unknown. Ahead of sequencing, the ViraFEST assay grew antigen-specific CD4+ T cells using viral peptide pools. Investigators separated out CD4+ T cells once 10 days of culture had passed. Either the mRNA-1273 or the BNT162b2 vaccine was given to participants as two doses. Method: immunoSEQ multiplex PCR; TCRdb's copy keeps in-frame clones and lacks some. The repertoire holds about 61,000 clones, with 73% as singletons. Specimen: CD4+ T cells from PBMCs cultured with HCoV-229E spike peptides, collected after COVID-19 vaccination. These receptors originate from a human donor who received a COVID-19 vaccine.

On this clone: An end of the junction does not agree with germline; a read error may underlie this. The chain joins TRBV29-1 to TRBJ1-2; 7 bases map to TRBD1. CDR1 is SQVTM and CDR2 is ANQGSEA in the germline V gene. CDR3 length: 12 amino acids. The CDR3 here is CSVEAGGNGYTF. The DNA for the CDR3 is TGCAGCGTCGAAGCAGGGGGAAATGGCTACACCTTC.

CDR3 protein: CASSQGLAGTNEQFF. The CDR3, as DNA: TGTGCCAGCAGTCAGGGACTAGCGGGGACAAATGAGCAGTTCTTC. The chain uses TRBV6-4 and TRBJ2-1, with 13 bases fitting TRBD2. Germline loops: CDR1 MRHNA, CDR2 SNTAGT. This CDR3 has 15 amino acids. Unmatched junction bases numbered 5, after V lost 5 bases and J lost 7 bases.

The gene calls are TRBV29-1 and TRBJ1-5; D might be TRBD1 (5 bases). V lost 1 base, J lost 6 bases, and 16 bases lay in between. The CDR3 has 15 residues. CDR1 and CDR2 from the germline V gene are SQVTM and ANQGSEA. CDR3 loop: CSVEVSGLGGQPQHF. The CDR3 coding sequence is TGCAGCGTTGAAGTCTCAGGGTTGGGGGGTCAGCCCCAGCATTTT.

V usage is TRBV29-1 and J usage is TRBJ2-5; 7 nucleotides agree with TRBD2. The ends lost 4 bases at V and 3 bases at J; junction bases unmatched: 5. The CDR3 has 13 residues. Per the germline V gene, CDR1 is SQVTM and CDR2 is ANQGSEA. In DNA, the CDR3 is TGCAGCGTTGGGCGGGGAGGGGAAGAGACCCAGTACTTC. Translated: CSVGRGGEETQYF.

The genes are TRBV28 and TRBJ2-3, with D perhaps TRBD2 (6 bases). Germline lookup yields CDR1 MDHEN and CDR2 SYDVKM. Trimming took off 3 bases at V and 1 base at J, with 11 bases between the two ends. The CDR3 is 15 residues long. For the CDR3, the DNA is TGTGCCAGCAGTTTCCCCGCTAGCGGCACAGATACGCAGTATTTT. Amino acid sequence: CASSFPASGTDTQYF.

V is TRBV30 and J is TRBJ1-6; maybe TRBD1 (6 bases). The germline CDR1 and CDR2 sequences are GTSNPN and SVGIG (reference sequence). V was pared by 3 bases and J by 14 bases, with 20 bases between. The CDR3 length is 14 residues. The CDR3 region has the DNA TGTGCCTGGAGGTTACAGGGCTCGAAATTCACCCTCCACTTT. Translation gives CAWRLQGSKFTLHF. Filled out from reference TRBV30 and TRBJ1-6, the complete variable domain reads SQTIHQWPATLVQPVGSPLSLECTVEGTSNPNLYWYRQAAGRGLQLLFYSVGIGQISSEVPQNLSASRPQDRQFILSSKKLLLSDSGFYLCAWRLQGSKFTLHFGNGTRLTVT.

V is TRBV2 and J is TRBJ2-2, with unresolved D. With 6 bases removed from V and 5 bases from J, the gap between germline ends came to 13 bases. Germline V lookup: CDR1 SNHLY, CDR2 FYNNEI. The CDR3 is 14 amino acids. The DNA for the CDR3 is TGTGCCAGCAGCCTAAACCCGAGGACCGGGGAGCTGTTTTTT. This sequence encodes CASSLNPRTGELFF.